The 9 T cell receptor beta chains below were found in one sample sequenced in a study of blood T cell repertoires in COVID-19. TCRdb's table, derived via immunoSEQ multiplex PCR, lists solely in-frame clones and lacks some. The data contain 120,000 or so clones, roughly 69% of them singletons. The sequencing sample was made of peripheral blood. The origin of the receptors is a woman between 70 and 85 years old with acute or convalescent COVID-19.

The chain combines TRBV29-1 with TRBJ1-2; 10 nucleotides agree with TRBD1. V lost 2 bases, J lost 5 bases, and 5 bases stayed unmatched. The V gene's germline CDR1 is SQVTM and CDR2 ANQGSEA. The CDR3 extends over 14 amino acids. CDR3 loop: CSVERGQGLYGYTF. In nucleotides, the CDR3 is TGCAGCGTTGAAAGGGGACAGGGGTTGTATGGCTACACCTTC.

The chain employs TRBV6-6 and TRBJ2-1, with no clear D. Germline V gene sequence: CDR1 MNHNY, CDR2 SVGAGI (reference sequence). Trimming removed 2 bases at V and 9 bases at J, with 14 bases between. The CDR3 covers 14 residues. As DNA, the CDR3 is TGTGCCAGCAGTTACGGCGGTCCCCTCGGTGAGCAGTTCTTC. Amino acids: CASSYGGPLGEQFF.

This clone was found a few times. The chain is built from TRBV6-5 and TRBJ1-5; 9 positions match TRBD1. Per the germline V gene, CDR1 is MNHEY and CDR2 is SVGAGI. This CDR3 region has 14 residues. V lost 4 bases and J lost 7; bases outside the gene matches: 5. CDR3 nucleotide sequence: TGTGCCAGCAGTTCCGGACAGGGGCGACAGCCCCAGCATTTT. Protein: CASSSGQGRQPQHF.

The chain links TRBV7-9 to TRBJ2-3; 13 positions match TRBD2. This CDR3 region has 15 residues. In germline, CDR1 is SEHNR, CDR2 FQNEAQ (reference sequence). The J segment lost 6 bases and the V segment lost 5 bases, leaving 5 bases of the junction unmatched. CDR3 in DNA: TGTGCCAGCAGCATGGGACTAGCGGGATCCGATACGCAGTATTTT. As protein: CASSMGLAGSDTQYF.

This clone has a handful of counts. The genes are TRBV5-1 and TRBJ1-1, with a tentative D call TRBD1 (5 bases). Deletions cut 1 base from V and 1 base from J, with 5 bases between. The germline gives CDR1 SGHRS, CDR2 YFSETQ. The CDR3 spans 13 residues. The CDR3 loop is CASSLQGNTEAFF. The CDR3 DNA follows: TGCGCCAGCAGCTTGCAGGGGAACACTGAAGCTTTCTTT.

The chain joins TRBV5-1 to TRBJ2-7; 14 bases are shared with TRBD2. V shed 3 bases, J shed 3 bases, and the junction held 2 bases outside the gene matches. CDR3 length: 15 amino acids. Germline CDR1 reads SGHRS; CDR2 reads YFSETQ. CDR3 sequence (DNA): TGCGCCAGCAGCTGGGGGACTAGCGGGAGCTACGAGCAGTACTTC. Its translation is CASSWGTSGSYEQYF. The whole variable domain, remainder taken from reference TRBV5-1 and TRBJ2-7, is KAGVTQTPRYLIKTRGQQVTLSCSPISGHRSVSWYQQTPGQGLQFLFEYFSETQRNKGNFPGRFSGRQFSNSRSEMNVSTLELGDSALYLCASSWGTSGSYEQYFGPGTRLTVT.

The gene calls are TRBV5-1 and TRBJ2-3; the match to TRBD2 covers 7 bases. CDR1 is SGHRS and CDR2 is YFSETQ in the germline V gene. Unmatched junction bases numbered 4, after V lost 2 bases and J lost 4 bases. There are 14 residues in the CDR3. As DNA, the CDR3 is TGCGCCAGCAGCTTAGCGGGGACCGCAGATACGCAGTATTTT. Its translation is CASSLAGTADTQYF.

The chain links TRBV11-2 to TRBJ1-2; a possible D gene is TRBD1 (6 bases). The V gene lost 1 base and the J gene lost 4 bases, with 13 bases spanning the gap. This CDR3 has 15 residues. Per the germline V gene, CDR1 is SGHAT and CDR2 is FQNNGV. This CDR3 reads CASSLGGQNTYGYTF. CDR3 DNA sequence: TGTGCCAGCAGCTTAGGAGGACAGAACACCTATGGCTACACCTTC. The full variable domain, its missing parts supplied by reference TRBV11-2 and TRBJ1-2, is EAGVAQSPRYKIIEKRQSVAFWCNPISGHATLYWYQQILGQGPKLLIQFQNNGVVDDSQLPKDRFSAERLKGVDSTLKIQPAKLEDSAVYLCASSLGGQNTYGYTFGSGTRLTVV.

The CDR3 reads CASSDEGLGYTF. The CDR3 nucleotides are TGTGCCAGCAGTGACGAGGGTTTAGGCTACACCTTC. The chain employs TRBV6-4 and TRBJ1-2; the D is unclear. Germline-derived CDR1 and CDR2 are MRHNA and SNTAGT. The V and J ends lost 2 bases and 8 bases respectively, with 9 bases between them. The CDR3 spans 12 residues.